This T cell receptor beta chain derives from a study of blood T cells in healthy people across ages (dated by TCRdb to 2014 to 2015). About the study as a whole: In model experiments, template switching captured roughly one uniquely barcoded TCR beta cDNA molecule for every two T cells. Donors of different ages were randomly distributed across sequencing lanes to avoid experimental bias. Four age groups were formed from the donors: young (average about 15 years), middle-aged (around 37), aged (approximately 60) and long-lived (approximately 78). To track age-related changes in TCR beta repertoire diversity, the study relied on deep sequencing normalized with unique cDNA molecular identifiers. For two donors (one aged 18 to 30 and one aged 80 or older), the study analyzed two additional independent replicas of 1 million unique cDNA reads from the same blood draw. What the research found in general, with its limitations: Observed TCR beta diversity correlated strongly with the percentage of naive T cells measured by flow cytometry. Because donor CMV infection status was unknown, age-related changes in expanded clonotypes were potentially confounded. Estimates of total diversity from one million sequenced T cells were regarded as lower bounds and underestimates. Observed TCR beta diversity per million T cells fell roughly linearly with age, and a significant reduction was already apparent by age roughly 40. Compared with the aged group, the long-lived group had more naive CD4+ T cells, fewer expanded clones and increased TCR diversity, suggesting age selection. Since profiling was done on bulk unsorted PBMCs, naive and antigen-experienced compartments could not be conclusively compared.

Library preparation employed 5' RACE. Sequenced on an Illumina HiSeq 2500. A second PCR of 7 to 11 cycles was performed with a sample-barcoded 5' primer and a J-beta primer mix. Each TCR beta cDNA molecule received a unique molecular identifier from a template-switch 5' adaptor carrying 12 random nucleotides. Each sample yielded at least 3 million CDR3-containing paired-end reads. The Mint cDNA synthesis kit, primed by a TRBC-specific oligonucleotide, was used to synthesize first-strand cDNA from all RNA. Following uracil-DNA glycosylase treatment, all cDNA underwent a first 18-cycle PCR with the universal primers M1SS and BC2_uni_R. For the original study's pipeline: Each sample was normalized by randomly selecting 1 million high-quality reads, each carrying a distinct molecular identifier. Reads sharing molecular identifiers were discarded rather than binned into consensus sequences. CDR3 identification, clonotype clustering and error correction used MiTCR with a Q25 quality threshold and the strictest error-elimination algorithm. A nonparametric unseen species model with Euler transformation was used to estimate a lower bound on total TCR beta diversity. Using fastp trimming at Q25 and MiXCR clonotype assembly, TCRdb reanalyzed the public sequencing data and kept in-frame beta chains. Identical CDR3 proteins give one entry, which carries the most common genes and DNA. The V and J calls and clone size are TCRdb's, not the authors'. The sample includes 660,000 or so distinct CDR3 sequences, with approximately 50% observed a single time. Jointly, the top ten make up over 35% of the sample.

The 35 to 40 donors, aged about 6 to 95 years, were systemically healthy Caucasian individuals from Russia. Around 10 milliliters of peripheral blood were drawn from each donor into EDTA-treated Vacutainer tubes. Ficoll-Paque density-gradient centrifugation was used to isolate PBMCs, with at least 6.5 million per sample. Trizol reagent was used to extract total RNA from the PBMCs, yielding at least 6 micrograms per sample. Naive CD45RAhigh/CD27high T cell percentages were measured by flow cytometry on a PBMC aliquot from every donor. In the case of this clonotype: Its specific antigen is unknown. Base qualities are not at hand, and no much larger clone is one base apart.

From a lookup of the germline V gene, CDR1 and CDR2 are MGHRA and YSYEKL. Taken from cysteine to phenylalanine, the CDR3 has 15 residues. Left in the record is the CDR3 DNA by itself, 45 bases read in frame from the first base. V and J are truncated by 4 bases and 2 bases respectively, leaving an intervening sequence of 13 bases. The chain was built from TRBV4-1 and TRBJ2-3; TRBD2 is a possible D gene, resting on 5 matching bases. This clonotype originated in a man aged 55 to 70 in good health. Sequenced material: blood. The CDR3 region reads CASSPQEGFTDTQYF. The DNA reads as follows: TGCGCCAGCAGCCCACAAGAGGGATTCACAGATACGCAGTATTTT.